This entry features one T cell receptor (beta chain) sequence. This entry belongs to a study of long-term antiretroviral therapy in people with HIV. Looked up from germline, CDR1 is MDHEN and CDR2 is SYDVKM. V lost 5 bases to trimming and J lost 0 bases, with 8 bases between them. This CDR3 has 14 residues. Runs used v3.0 of the immunoSEQ assay and were done at survey level. Assay used: immunoSEQ multiplex PCR; TCRdb lists only in-frame clones, some missing. The data contain around 18,000 clones, around 91% of them seen just once; the ten biggest clones take up roughly 10%. The TCR originated in a middle-aged man with HIV. Sequencing was performed on unsorted PBMCs, taken 4.2 years after starting antiretroviral therapy. The chain recombines TRBV28 with TRBJ1-3; no clear D. CDR3 bases: TGTGCCAGCAGTAGCAGTTACTCTGGAAACACCATATATTTT. Translating it yields CASSSSYSGNTIYF.